The 32 T cell receptor beta chains listed next were all sequenced from one sample in a study of T cells in women clearing cervical HPV infection. This table comes from immunoSEQ multiplex PCR, and its TCRdb copy is limited to in-frame clones, with some not included. The sample holds 25,000 to 35,000 clones. Sequencing was performed on blood buffy coat. All receptors come from a woman between 18 and 75 years old with a cervical HPV16 infection that either progressed to CIN3+ or cleared (not recorded which).

To note about this clone: From the germline J gene comes the end of the CDR3, since the read stops 3 residues before it. This rearrangement joins TRBV30 to TRBJ2-1; D remains unclear. V lost 0 bases and J 9 bases, leaving 6 bases between the germline ends. Germline lookup yields CDR1 GTSNPN and CDR2 SVGIG (reference sequence). The CDR3 has 11 amino acids. This CDR3 reads CAWSVAVEQFF. Incomplete CDR3 DNA: TGTGCCTGGAGTGTGGCAGTTGAG.

The covered CDR3 bases are TGTGCCAGCAGCTTGGATAGCGGCACAGATACG. This codes for CASSLDSGTDT. The full CDR3 protein reads CASSLDSGTDTQYF. The chain carries TRBV5-4 and TRBJ2-3, with a tentative D call TRBD2 (5 bases). The CDR3 goes on 3 residues after the read ends, and that part is filled in from the germline J gene. V lost 0 bases and J lost 1, with 6 bases in between. Germline V CDR1 and CDR2: SGHNT, YYREEE (reference sequence). The CDR3 has 14 residues.

With regard to this clone: The read ends 3 residues early relative to the CDR3; the germline J gene fills the gap. The chain is built from TRBV6-4 and TRBJ2-3; 8 nucleotides agree with TRBD2. The J segment lost 0 bases and the V segment lost 8 bases, leaving 7 bases of the junction unmatched. Germline values: CDR1 MRHNA, CDR2 SNTAGT. The CDR3 has 15 residues. The CDR3 bases that were read are TGTGCCAGCGGGCTCGCGGGGGGTAGCACAGATACG. This translates into CASGLAGGSTDT. The whole CDR3 protein is CASGLAGGSTDTQYF.

Worth noting for this clone: With the read ending 3 residues before the CDR3 end, the germline J gene is used to fill in that end. V gene TRBV11-2 combines with J gene TRBJ1-3; the D is unclear. The CDR3 is 13 residues long. The germline CDR1 and CDR2 sequences are SGHAT and FQNNGV. CDR3 DNA (partial): TGTGCCAGCAGCCCGCCAGGATCAACAGCC. Protein sequence: CASSPPGSTA. The entire CDR3 reads CASSPPGSTAIYF. The entire variable domain, with the rest obtained from reference TRBV11-2 and TRBJ1-3, is as follows: EAGVAQSPRYKIIEKRQSVAFWCNPISGHATLYWYQQILGQGPKLLIQFQNNGVVDDSQLPKDRFSAERLKGVDSTLKIQPAKLEDSAVYLCASSPPGSTAIYFGEGSWLTVV.

For this clone: The read ends 3 residues shy of where the CDR3 ends; the end is completed using the germline J gene. This chain uses TRBV2 with TRBJ1-5; D might be TRBD1 (5 bases). V was trimmed by 3 bases and J by 7 bases, leaving 16 bases between them. CDR1 and CDR2 from the germline V gene are SNHLY and FYNNEI. The CDR3 totals 15 residues. CDR3 region: CASSDFAGSRQPQHF. CDR3 DNA (partial): TGTGCCAGCAGTGATTTTGCAGGGAGTAGGCAGCCC.

As concerns this clone: The CDR3 end lies 3 residues beyond the end of the read and is filled in from the germline J gene. This chain links TRBV10-3 with TRBJ1-1; D is ambiguous. Trimming took off 11 bases at V and 1 base at J, with 11 bases between the two ends. The germline CDR1 and CDR2 sequences are ENHRY and SYGVKD. The CDR3 contains 12 residues. The sequenced part of the CDR3 DNA is TGTGCCGCAGCGGACCCGAACACTGAA. Amino acids: CAAADPNTE. The complete CDR3 sequence is CAAADPNTEAFF.

For this clone: The observed sequence ends 3 residues before the CDR3 terminus, with the missing tail filled in from the germline J gene. The rearrangement joins TRBV6-1 to TRBJ1-2; D not certain. The CDR3 sequence is 13 residues long. Germline assignment: CDR1 MNHNS and CDR2 SASEGT. CDR3 loop: CASSEAIVLGYTF. Incomplete CDR3 DNA: TGTGCCAGCAGTGAAGCAATCGTTTTGGGC.

As to this clone: The read ends 3 residues shy of where the CDR3 ends; the end is completed using the germline J gene. V and J are TRBV20-1 and TRBJ2-1; TRBD1 is a possible D gene (6 bases). Per germline, CDR1 DFQATT and CDR2 SNEGSKA (reference sequence). The CDR3 runs 16 residues. Trimming removed 6 bases at V and 6 bases at J, with 24 bases between. CDR3 residues: CSAQGPQVGPFNEQFF. The sequenced part of the CDR3 DNA is TGCAGTGCCCAGGGGCCCCAAGTCGGGCCCTTCAATGAG.

A word on this clone: The CDR3 goes on 3 residues after the read ends, and that part is filled in from the germline J gene. V and J are TRBV13 and TRBJ2-5, with 10 positions matching TRBD2. This CDR3 has 16 residues. Germline loops: CDR1 PRHDT, CDR2 FYEKMQ (reference sequence). V was pared by 4 bases and J by 5 bases, with 10 bases of the junction left unmatched. CDR3: CASSSGSGGPGETQYF. CDR3 DNA (partial): TGTGCCAGCAGCTCCGGTAGCGGGGGGCCCGGGGAGACC.

About this clone itself: The read halts 3 residues ahead of the CDR3 end, with the missing end drawn from the germline J gene. V and J are TRBV25-1 and TRBJ2-7; tentatively, D is TRBD1 (7 bases). This CDR3 comprises 15 residues. V was clipped by 5 bases and J by 5 bases, with 19 bases between them. Germline V lookup: CDR1 MGHDK, CDR2 SYGVNS. The part of the CDR3 DNA that was read is TGTGCCAGCAGTCTCCGGGGGACAGCCATCGACGAG. Encoded protein: CASSLRGTAIDE. The full CDR3 reads CASSLRGTAIDEQYF.

Note on this clone: The read gets to within 3 residues of the CDR3 end, and the germline J gene fills in the rest. The V call is TRBV13, the J call TRBJ2-1; D is perhaps TRBD1 (6 bases). Germline V gives CDR1 PRHDT, CDR2 FYEKMQ (reference sequence). The V and J ends lost 5 bases and 8 bases respectively, with 16 bases between them. CDR3 length equals 14 residues. CDR3 residues: CASSTQQGRDEQFF. The sequenced CDR3 bases are TGTGCCAGCAGCACCCAACAGGGACGGGATGAG.

Comment on this clone: With the read ending 3 residues before the CDR3 end, the germline J gene is used to fill in that end. The chain employs TRBV6-4 and TRBJ2-1, with D hard to call. V lost 1 base, J lost 0 bases, and 10 bases lay in between. The CDR3 runs to 16 residues. CDR1 is MRHNA, CDR2 SNTAGT, per germline. CDR3 DNA (partial): TGTGCCAGCAGTGACTTTAGCAAGAGCTCCTACAATGAG. Protein sequence: CASSDFSKSSYNE. The complete CDR3 sequence is CASSDFSKSSYNEQFF.

In regard to this clone: The read comes to an end 3 residues before the CDR3 does, leaving the germline J gene to fill in the end. The chain uses TRBV11-3 and TRBJ2-3; 8 nucleotides align to TRBD2. V lost 5 bases, J lost 2 bases, and 3 bases stayed unmatched. CDR3 length: 14 amino acids. Looked up from germline, CDR1 is SGHNT and CDR2 is YENEEA. CDR3 bases read: TGTGCCAGCAGCGGCGGGGGGACCACAGATACG. Amino acids: CASSGGGTTDT. The full CDR3 reads CASSGGGTTDTQYF.

Turning to this clone: The read terminates 3 residues before the CDR3 end, so the remaining end is supplied by the germline J gene. V usage is TRBV5-1 and J usage is TRBJ2-3, with TRBD2 matching 11 bases. Trimming removed 4 bases from V and 6 bases from J; junction bases left unmatched: 7. Germline assignment: CDR1 SGHRS and CDR2 YFSETQ. This CDR3 is built from 15 residues. The DNA read from the CDR3 is TGCGCCAGCAGCCCTACTAGCGGGGGCGTTGATACG. It translates to CASSPTSGGVDT. The whole CDR3 sequence reads CASSPTSGGVDTQYF.

Incomplete CDR3 DNA: TGTGCCAGCAGTGATTTGGGACAGGGGCTCGAAGAGACC. It specifies CASSDLGQGLEET. The entire CDR3 sequence reads CASSDLGQGLEETQYF. The chain recombines TRBV2 with TRBJ2-5; 10 positions agree with TRBD1. The CDR3 extends 3 residues past the end of the read, so its final part is completed from the germline J gene. Germline V gene sequence: CDR1 SNHLY, CDR2 FYNNEI. Losses at the gene ends were 3 bases for V and 3 bases for J; bases not matched to a gene: 7. This CDR3 is 16 amino acids long.

In regard to this clone: A read error may produce the germline difference seen at one junction end. The read comes to an end 3 residues before the CDR3 does, leaving the germline J gene to fill in the end. This sequence joins TRBV18 and TRBJ2-2; perhaps TRBD2 as D (6 bases). This CDR3 contains 17 residues. The germline CDR1 and CDR2 sequences are KGHSH and LQKENI. The sequenced CDR3 bases are TGTGCCAGCTCCTCACACCAGGCGACTAGAGGAACCGGGGGG. Amino acid sequence: CASSSHQATRGTGG. The whole CDR3 protein is CASSSHQATRGTGGLFF.

As regards this clone: The read ends 3 residues early relative to the CDR3; the germline J gene fills the gap. J is TRBJ1-2 and V is TRBV5-4; D possibly corresponds to TRBD1 (5 bases). Germline loops: CDR1 SGHNT, CDR2 YYREEE (reference sequence). The CDR3 spans 13 residues. Trimming shortened V by 9 bases and J by 7 bases, and 19 bases separated the two germline ends. The CDR3 sequence is CATYAGPLVGYTF. Partial CDR3 DNA: TGTGCCACCTATGCAGGGCCTCTGGTTGGC.

For this clone: Read data end 3 residues before the CDR3 end; the end is taken from the germline J gene. The rearrangement joins TRBV6-1 to TRBJ2-4; 7 bases align to TRBD2. With V trimmed by 3 bases and J by 7 bases, 0 bases remained unmatched. CDR1 and CDR2 (germline): MNHNS, SASEGT. The CDR3 extends over 12 amino acids. The DNA read from the CDR3 is TGTGCCAGCAGTGAGGGGGGGAACATT. Its translation is CASSEGGNI. The CDR3 in full is CASSEGGNIQYF.

As for this clone: The CDR3 extends 3 residues past the end of the read, so its final part is completed from the germline J gene. V gene TRBV20-1 combines with J gene TRBJ2-5; D perhaps matches TRBD2 (6 bases). V was trimmed by 5 bases and J by 0 bases, leaving 10 bases between them. CDR3 length: 13 amino acids. CDR1 and CDR2 from the germline V gene are DFQATT and SNEGSKA (reference sequence). The CDR3: CSADRDYQETQYF. The sequenced CDR3 bases are TGCAGTGCTGACCGGGACTACCAAGAGACC.

CDR3 DNA (partial): TGTGCCAGCAGCTTCGGACAGCTGAACACTGAA. Translation: CASSFGQLNTE. The CDR3 reads in full as CASSFGQLNTEAFF. The V gene is TRBV7-9, the J gene TRBJ1-1; tentatively, D is TRBD1 (6 bases). The read ends 3 residues shy of where the CDR3 ends; the end is completed using the germline J gene. The CDR3 runs to 14 residues. Germline V gene data show CDR1 as SEHNR and CDR2 as FQNEAQ (reference sequence). The V and J ends lost 3 bases and 0 bases respectively, with 8 bases between them.

The CDR3 sequence: CASSIQRGAETQYF. The part of the CDR3 DNA that was read is TGTGCCAGTAGTATCCAGCGGGGGGCAGAGACC. This rearrangement joins TRBV19 to TRBJ2-5; 9 nucleotides line up with TRBD2. The missing CDR3 end, 3 residues past where the read stops, is filled in from the germline J gene. V trimming: 3 bases; J trimming: 4 bases; junction bases outside the gene matches: 3. The CDR3 totals 14 residues. CDR1 and CDR2 (germline): LNHDA, SQIVND (reference sequence).

Considering frequency, this clone is large. The sequence runs out 3 residues before the end of the CDR3; the remainder is reconstructed from the germline J gene. V usage is TRBV19 and J usage is TRBJ2-3, with D possibly matching TRBD2 (6 bases). CDR3 size: 15 residues. Germline CDR1 LNHDA, CDR2 SQIVND (reference sequence). V was cut by 1 base and J by 0 bases, with 8 bases left in between. Incomplete CDR3 DNA: TGTGCCAGTAGTATAGGCCTAGCGAGCACAGATACG. Protein sequence: CASSIGLASTDT. The full CDR3 protein reads CASSIGLASTDTQYF.

As for this clone: The sequence runs out 3 residues before the end of the CDR3; the remainder is reconstructed from the germline J gene. The V call is TRBV9, the J call TRBJ1-2, with D possibly matching TRBD1 (6 bases). Per germline, CDR1 SGDLS and CDR2 YYNGEE. The CDR3 consists of 14 residues. V dropped 0 bases and J dropped 6 bases, with 12 bases sitting between them. The CDR3 reads CASSVDRAADGYTF. The CDR3 bases that were read are TGTGCCAGCAGCGTAGACAGGGCGGCAGATGGC.

In the case of this clone: Read data end 3 residues before the CDR3 end; the end is taken from the germline J gene. The chain uses TRBV2 and TRBJ2-5; D is unclear. The V end lost 2 bases, the J end lost 5 bases, and 15 bases lay between the germline ends. In germline, CDR1 is SNHLY, CDR2 FYNNEI. This CDR3 comprises 15 residues. The DNA read from the CDR3 is TGTGCCAGCAGTGAAAATATGGCTAGTACGGAGACC. Translated: CASSENMASTET. Given in full, the CDR3 is CASSENMASTETQYF.

Notes on this clone: One end of the junction varies from germline; a read error may be responsible. The read terminates 3 residues before the CDR3 end, so the remaining end is supplied by the germline J gene. The gene calls are TRBV6-1 and TRBJ1-3; a possible D gene is TRBD1 (5 bases). The CDR3 is 16 residues long. CDR1 is MNHNS and CDR2 is SASEGT in the germline V gene. The CDR3 loop is CASSEFVGGAGSTIYF. CDR3 DNA, as far as it was read: TGTGCCAGCAGTGAATTCGTCGGCGGGGCGGGAAGCACC.

With regard to this clone: The read finishes 3 residues shy of the CDR3 end, and the germline J gene is used to complete it. V gene TRBV7-2 combines with J gene TRBJ2-1; D is unclear. With 1 base removed from V and 0 bases from J, the gap between germline ends came to 4 bases. This CDR3 region has 14 residues. CDR1 is SGHTA, CDR2 FQGNSA, per germline. CDR3 in amino acids: CASSLGASYNEQFF. The CDR3 bases that were read are TGTGCCAGCAGCTTAGGGGCCTCCTACAATGAG.

Concerning this clone itself: The observed sequence ends 3 residues before the CDR3 terminus, with the missing tail filled in from the germline J gene. This chain joins TRBV20-1 and TRBJ2-1, with 11 bases lining up with TRBD2. Trimming removed 0 bases from V and 4 bases from J; junction bases left unmatched: 5. Looked up from germline, CDR1 is DFQATT and CDR2 is SNEGSKA (reference sequence). The CDR3 totals 16 residues. Incomplete CDR3 DNA: TGCAGTGCTAGAGATCTAGCGGGGGGTGGATACAATGAG. Protein: CSARDLAGGGYNE. The whole CDR3 sequence is CSARDLAGGGYNEQFF.

Note on this clone: The read terminates 3 residues before the CDR3 end, so the remaining end is supplied by the germline J gene. The chain links TRBV5-1 to TRBJ2-4; 8 bases fit TRBD2. The CDR3 totals 16 residues. The trim removed 2 bases at V and 1 base at J, leaving 5 bases unmatched. Germline V lookup: CDR1 SGHRS, CDR2 YFSETQ. The CDR3 spells CASSLSGGEAKNIQYF. Partial CDR3 DNA: TGCGCCAGCAGCTTATCGGGGGGGGAGGCCAAAAACATT.

Regarding this clone: The read finishes 3 residues shy of the CDR3 end, and the germline J gene is used to complete it. V gene TRBV19 combines with J gene TRBJ1-5; maybe TRBD1 (6 bases). The CDR3 is 13 residues long. From germline, CDR1 is LNHDA and CDR2 SQIVND (reference sequence). Trimming stripped 4 bases from V and 7 bases from J, with 11 bases between. The CDR3 bases that were read are TGTGCCAGTAGTAAGGGACAAACCCAGCCC. Translating it yields CASSKGQTQP. The whole CDR3 sequence is CASSKGQTQPQHF.

Comments on this clone: The CDR3 goes on 3 residues after the read ends, and that part is filled in from the germline J gene. V usage is TRBV20-1 and J usage is TRBJ1-1, with a tentative D call TRBD1 (6 bases). CDR1 and CDR2 from the germline V gene are DFQATT and SNEGSKA (reference sequence). V was shortened by 1 base and J by 7 bases, with 19 bases between the two germline ends. The CDR3 is 15 residues long. The sequenced part of the CDR3 DNA is TGCAGTGCTAGAGTGGGACAATCTTGGAAAGATGAA. Amino acids: CSARVGQSWKDE. From start to end, the CDR3 is CSARVGQSWKDEAFF.

Notes on this clone: The read ends 3 residues before the CDR3 terminus; that terminus is restored from the germline J gene. This sequence joins TRBV6-2 or TRBV6-3 and TRBJ2-1, with TRBD1 matching over 8 bases. With V trimmed by 4 bases and J by 8 bases, 13 bases remained unmatched. In germline, CDR1 is MNHEY, CDR2 SVGEGT. This CDR3 is built from 16 residues. The part of the CDR3 DNA that was read is TGTGCCAGCAGTTCCGAAGTTTGGACAGGGTTGCATGAG. Its translation is CASSSEVWTGLHE. The CDR3 as a whole reads CASSSEVWTGLHEQFF.

As regards this clone: The sequence runs out 3 residues before the end of the CDR3; the remainder is reconstructed from the germline J gene. The chain employs TRBV7-9 and TRBJ2-3; 8 bases match TRBD1. Germline V lookup: CDR1 SEHNR, CDR2 FQNEAQ (reference sequence). This CDR3 comprises 14 residues. Unmatched junction bases numbered 5, after V lost 5 bases and J lost 4 bases. The CDR3: CASSTTGVADTQYF. The CDR3 DNA, read in part, is TGTGCCAGCAGCACGACAGGGGTTGCAGATACG.